This is a list of T cell receptor beta chains from one sample in a study of identifying expanded T cells in peripheral blood. The data were produced by immunoSEQ multiplex PCR, yet TCRdb's version contains in-frame clones alone and is incomplete. Found here are approximately 57,000 clones, roughly nine tenths of them singletons; the top ten hold about 3.7%. The specimen sequenced was blood. The origin of the receptors is a person aged 18 to 70 in good health. Each CDR3 is given with its conserved first and last residue. The D gene is left open where the match is weak. Expanded clones are given a class, and other clones once, few, many or no size at all.

d_gene	j_gene	v_gene	abundance	CDR3aa	CDR3nt
.	TRBJ1-1	TRBV6-5	.	CASKAPRTEAFF	TGTGCCAGCAAGGCACCCAGAACTGAAGCTTTCTTT
.	TRBJ2-7	TRBV4-1	.	CASSQADRNSYEQYF	TGCGCCAGCAGCCAAGCGGACCGAAACTCCTACGAGCAGTACTTC
TRBD2	TRBJ2-1	TRBV19	.	CASSIRGLAGNEQFF	TGTGCCAGTAGTATAAGGGGACTAGCGGGAAATGAGCAGTTCTTC
TRBD1	TRBJ2-3	TRBV28	.	CASRPNSSGQGATPYPDTQYF	TGTGCCAGCAGACCCAACTCTTCGGGACAGGGGGCCACCCCCTATCCAGATACGCAGTATTTT
TRBD2	TRBJ2-1	TRBV18	.	CASSRGLAGSNEQFF	TGTGCCAGCTCACGCGGACTAGCGGGGTCAAATGAGCAGTTCTTC
.	TRBJ1-1	TRBV18	.	CASSGQGGTEAFF	TGTGCCAGCTCAGGGCAGGGCGGCACTGAAGCTTTCTTT
.	TRBJ1-2	TRBV19	.	CASSYPGNYGYTF	TGTGCCAGTAGCTATCCAGGGAACTATGGCTACACCTTC
.	TRBJ2-3	TRBV29-1	.	CSAYQPPSTDTQYF	TGCAGCGCTTACCAGCCACCTAGCACAGATACGCAGTATTTT
.	TRBJ1-4	TRBV30	.	CAWSTGREKLFF	TGTGCCTGGAGTACAGGGCGTGAAAAACTGTTTTTT
.	TRBJ1-2	TRBV7-2	once	CASSLVGGDGYTF	TGTGCCAGCAGCTTAGTTGGAGGCGATGGCTACACCTTC
TRBD2	TRBJ2-3	TRBV19	.	CASRTSGYTDTQYF	TGTGCCTCCCGGACTAGCGGATATACAGATACGCAGTATTTT
.	TRBJ2-1	TRBV11-2	once	CASSLEAETNEQFF	TGTGCCAGCAGCTTAGAAGCAGAGACCAATGAGCAGTTCTTC
TRBD1	TRBJ2-7	TRBV6-1	.	CASTRTGAYEQYF	TGTGCCAGCACAAGGACAGGGGCCTACGAGCAGTACTTC
.	TRBJ2-5	TRBV7-7	.	CASSPRGRKETQYF	TGTGCTAGCAGCCCACGGGGGCGCAAAGAGACCCAGTACTTC
.	TRBJ1-4	TRBV30	.	CAWSVRVEKLFF	TGTGCCTGGAGTGTACGGGTAGAAAAACTGTTTTTT
.	TRBJ2-7	TRBV29-1	.	CSGGWESYEQYF	TGCAGCGGGGGGTGGGAATCCTACGAGCAGTACTTC
TRBD1	TRBJ1-3	TRBV6-5	once	CASSRDRSSGNTIYF	TGTGCCAGCAGTCGGGACAGGAGCTCTGGAAACACCATATATTTT
.	TRBJ2-5	TRBV14	once	CASSPRGLLGKQYF	TGTGCCAGCAGCCCCCGGGGGCTCCTCGGAAAGCAGTACTTC
TRBD1	TRBJ1-1	TRBV30	.	CAWSGTDRVGPEAFF	TGTGCCTGGAGCGGAACTGACAGGGTAGGACCTGAAGCTTTCTTT
TRBD1	TRBJ1-2	TRBV5-4	.	CASSPGTGGYGYTF	TGTGCCAGCAGCCCCGGGACAGGGGGGTATGGCTACACCTTC
.	TRBJ2-7	TRBV27	.	CASSLYYVGASYEQYF	TGTGCCAGCAGTTTATATTACGTTGGGGCCTCCTACGAGCAGTACTTC
TRBD1	TRBJ1-1	TRBV5-6	.	CASSLLDRERGTEAFF	TGTGCCAGCAGCTTGCTAGACAGGGAGAGGGGCACTGAAGCTTTCTTT
.	TRBJ2-2	TRBV5-6	.	CASSLGAGRNTGELFF	TGTGCCAGCAGCTTGGGGGCAGGGAGAAACACCGGGGAGCTGTTTTTT
.	TRBJ1-1	TRBV5-4	once	CASSRRTEAFF	TGTGCCAGCAGCCGGCGAACTGAAGCTTTCTTT
.	TRBJ2-5	TRBV6-1	.	CASSVRGSRETQYF	TGTGCCAGCAGTGTTCGGGGATCAAGAGAGACCCAGTACTTC
.	TRBJ2-1	TRBV5-1	.	CASSLEASYNEQFF	TGCGCCAGCAGCTTGGAAGCCTCCTACAATGAGCAGTTCTTC
TRBD1	TRBJ2-5	TRBV4-1	.	CASSQYNLGTGEAQTQYF	TGCGCCAGCAGCCAATATAATCTGGGGACAGGGGAGGCACAGACCCAGTACTTC
TRBD1	TRBJ1-5	TRBV6-1	.	CASSTDRGNQPQHF	TGTGCCAGCAGTACAGACAGGGGCAATCAGCCCCAGCATTTT
TRBD2	TRBJ2-1	TRBV27	once	CASSSLGGYNEQFF	TGTGCCAGCAGTTCCCTGGGGGGGTACAATGAGCAGTTCTTC
.	TRBJ2-1	TRBV9	once	CASSFDGYNEQFF	TGTGCCAGCAGCTTCGACGGCTACAATGAGCAGTTCTTC
.	TRBJ2-7	TRBV28	.	CASSDGLRQYF	TGTGCCAGCAGCGATGGACTCCGTCAGTACTTC
TRBD2	TRBJ2-5	TRBV4-2	.	CASSQEPLTSGRAETQYF	TGTGCCAGCAGCCAAGAGCCCCTAACTAGCGGGAGGGCAGAGACCCAGTACTTC